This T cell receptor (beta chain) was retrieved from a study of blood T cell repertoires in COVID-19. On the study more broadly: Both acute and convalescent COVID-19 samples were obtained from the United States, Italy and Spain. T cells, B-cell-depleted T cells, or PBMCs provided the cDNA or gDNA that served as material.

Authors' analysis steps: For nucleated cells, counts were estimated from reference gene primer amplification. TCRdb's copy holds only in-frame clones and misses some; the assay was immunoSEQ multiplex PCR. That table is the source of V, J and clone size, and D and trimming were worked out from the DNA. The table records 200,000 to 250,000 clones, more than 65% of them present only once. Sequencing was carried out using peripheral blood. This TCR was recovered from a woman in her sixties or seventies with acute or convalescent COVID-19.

The chain's CDR3 is CATSSLGAGGDEQFF. CDR3 in DNA: TGTGCCACCAGCAGCCTCGGGGCAGGGGGCGATGAGCAGTTCTTC. This chain uses TRBV15 with TRBJ2-1; 8 nucleotides match TRBD1. Germline-derived CDR1 and CDR2 are LNHNV and YYDKDF (reference sequence). V shed 3 bases, J shed 8 bases, and the junction held 9 bases outside the gene matches. CDR3 length: 15 amino acids.